The entry below gives a single T cell receptor beta chain sequence along with its context. Its antigen is still unknown. This entry belongs to a study of cytomegalovirus exposure and HLA in healthy donors. Study-level information: An early data release held tens of millions of unique TCRs from HLA-typed donors. Findings of the study overall: An analysis done earlier found most TCR beta V segments productive about 87% or about 30% of the time.

All donors participated as healthy donors of bone marrow. Nominally healthy donors were sampled, though unrecorded immune exposures were likely. The V end was cut by 2 bases, the J end by 3 bases, with 8 bases between. Germline-derived CDR1 and CDR2 are SGHRS and YFSETQ. The CDR3 is 13 residues long. This PCR relied on a set of 60 Vbeta primers and 13 Jbeta primers. TCRdb's copy holds only in-frame clones and misses some; the assay was immunoSEQ multiplex PCR. Of under 130,000 clones in the sample, 50% to 65% are singletons; the top ten hold about 3.8%. The sequence was obtained from a man younger than 45 in good health and CMV-seropositive. The V and J genes are TRBV5-1 and TRBJ2-5; tentative D call: TRBD1 (5 bases). Sequences were obtained from PBMCs. As DNA, the CDR3 is TGCGCCAGCAGCTTCACAGGTGAAGAGACCCAGTACTTC. This sequence encodes CASSFTGEETQYF. Together with reference TRBV5-1 and TRBJ2-5, the CDR3 gives the full variable domain: KAGVTQTPRYLIKTRGQQVTLSCSPISGHRSVSWYQQTPGQGLQFLFEYFSETQRNKGNFPGRFSGRQFSNSRSEMNVSTLELGDSALYLCASSFTGEETQYFGPGTRLLVL.